The following is a TCR beta chain sequence with its context. These data are taken from a study of control samples from healthy donors and cancer patients. Repertoires were generated with immunoSEQ multiplex PCR, while TCRdb's copy carries only in-frame clones and drops some. This table holds roughly 100,000 clones, 85% to 90% found once. The CDR3 contains 14 residues. Trimming took 4 bases from V and 5 from J; bases not matched to a gene: 3. Germline loops: CDR1 MNHNY, CDR2 SVGAGI (reference sequence). The sample was PBMCs. This chain connects TRBV6-6 to TRBJ2-1; 9 bases agree with TRBD1. The sequence was obtained from a man between 60 and 70 years old with lung cancer. For the CDR3, the DNA is TGTGCCAGCAGTTGGGGACAGGGTCACAATGAGCAGTTCTTC. Its protein is CASSWGQGHNEQFF.